A single T cell receptor beta chain is shown here with its context. The antigen remains undetermined. The repertoire was sequenced with immunoSEQ multiplex PCR; TCRdb's copy has only in-frame clones and lacks some. Seen here are 200,000 to 300,000 clones, 93% observed once, and the top ten hold 0.5% to 0.7%. This entry comes from a study of T cell responses to AZD1222 COVID-19 vaccine. General study findings and limits: At study baseline, merely several AZD1222 recipients were seropositive.

Specimen: peripheral blood, collected on day 0 of AZD1222 vaccination. This receptor was obtained from an adult in good health.

CDR3 in amino acids: CASSSTSGGEETQYF. For the CDR3, the DNA is TGCGCCAGCTCTTCGACTAGCGGGGGAGAAGAGACCCAGTACTTC. This chain connects TRBV5-1 to TRBJ2-5; 12 nucleotides align to TRBD2. The CDR3 consists of 15 residues. CDR1 is SGHRS, CDR2 YFSETQ, per germline. The V segment lost 7 bases and the J segment 3 bases; nucleotides outside the gene matches: 7.